This T cell receptor beta chain was captured in a study of Graves' ophthalmopathy and Graves' hyperthyroidism. Study results and caveats: Between ophthalmopathy and stable hyperthyroidism, a 13-signature model drew a separation with 87.88% sensitivity and about 81% specificity.

From germline, CDR1 is SEHNR and CDR2 FQNEAQ (reference sequence). CDR3 length: 13 residues. The junction had 7 bases not matched to a gene; V was cut back by 10 bases and J by 5 bases. This clonotype was counted only a few times. Its specificity is not known. Amplification of TCR beta CDR3 regions used RNA transcripts. Second-round multiplex PCR came after first-round RT-PCR with HTBI primers. Via MiXCR, TCRdb re-called the multiplex PCR reads, giving one row per CDR3 protein. Here the sample spans hundreds of thousands of distinct CDR3 sequences, roughly 14% being singletons. Source material: blood. The chain recombines TRBV7-9 with TRBJ2-7; TRBD2 matches at 11 bases. The TCR originated in a young woman with Graves' ophthalmopathy. The DNA for the CDR3 is TGTGCCACCGAACTAGCGGGAGATGACGAGCAGTACTTC. Translation gives CATELAGDDEQYF.